This T cell receptor (beta chain) was profiled in a study of T cell responses to AZD1222 COVID-19 vaccine. Study-level points and caveats: Most donors were white British and more were female, and clonal diversity was possibly underestimated. Seropositive status at baseline applied to only five to seven AZD1222 recipients. CD4 TCRs associated with vaccination spanned spike, dominating at 160-218 and 743-854. Per reports, nearly half of all spike-specific TCRs target regions that are unmutated in variants.

This table comes from immunoSEQ multiplex PCR, and its TCRdb copy is limited to in-frame clones, with some not included. The sample shows approximately 75,000 clones, roughly 90% of them seen only once. With respect to this clone: Its antigen remains unidentified.

V was shortened by 5 bases and J by 1 base, with 13 bases between the two germline ends. The length of the CDR3 is 15 residues. Germline assignment: CDR1 SGHVS and CDR2 FQNEAQ. The TCR sequence derives from an adult who received the AZD1222 COVID-19 vaccine. The chain is built from TRBV7-8 and TRBJ2-3; D is perhaps TRBD1 or TRBD2 (5 bases each). Sequencing was performed on peripheral blood, taken 28 days after the second AZD1222 dose. CDR3 residues: CASSASGPGTDTQYF. For the CDR3, the DNA is TGTGCCAGCAGCGCGTCGGGACCAGGCACAGATACGCAGTATTTT.